The 8 T cell receptor beta chains reported below all come from one sample, sequenced in a study of T cell repertoires in cytomegalovirus infection. TCRdb redid the calling of the reads with MiXCR, one entry per CDR3 protein. The sample holds 370,000 or so distinct CDR3 sequences, roughly 34% seen once. These TCRs' antigens remain unknown. The specimen comprised cultured PBMCs, sampled from culture after CMV antigen stimulation. The receptors were sampled from a human donor in good health (CMV status not recorded). Some clones in this sample may be carry-over from other donors' samples.

This chain connects TRBV2 to TRBJ2-2; the match to TRBD1 covers 8 bases. The CDR3 sequence is 15 residues long. Germline lookup yields CDR1 SNHLY and CDR2 FYNNEI. V shed 6 bases and J 2 bases; nucleotides not matched to a gene: 5. The CDR3, as DNA: TGTGCCAGCAGATCGGACAGGGTTAACACCGGGGAGCTGTTTTTT. This sequence encodes CASRSDRVNTGELFF.

This clonotype was seen a handful of times. The genes are TRBV4-3 and TRBJ1-1; 7 positions agree with TRBD1. The CDR3 runs to 16 residues. The V and J ends lost 5 bases and 2 bases, in that order; junction bases with no gene match: 11. CDR1 is LGHNA and CDR2 is YSLEER in the germline V gene. The CDR3: CASSKQLRDSNTEAFF. Written as DNA, the CDR3 is TGCGCCAGCAGCAAACAACTTCGGGACAGCAACACTGAAGCTTTCTTT.

In DNA, the CDR3 is TGTGCCAGCAGCCCTATAGGACAGGGCACGAATTCACCCCTCCACTTT. Translation gives CASSPIGQGTNSPLHF. The V call is TRBV5-5, the J call TRBJ1-6; 8 bases are a match to TRBD1. After removal of 4 bases from V and 7 bases from J, the junction contained 10 bases not matched to a gene. The CDR3 sequence is 16 residues long. Germline V CDR1 and CDR2: SGHKS, YYEKEE (reference sequence).

This clonotype has only a few counts. The chain combines TRBV12-3 or TRBV12-4 with TRBJ1-1; D gene uncertain. The CDR3 contains 14 residues. Deletions cut 1 base from V and 1 base from J, with 7 bases between. Here the CDR3 reads CASSLEGENTEAFF. In DNA, the CDR3 is TGTGCCAGCAGTTTAGAGGGAGAGAACACTGAAGCTTTCTTT.

This rearrangement joins TRBV27 to TRBJ1-1; possible D gene TRBD1, 6 bases. V lost 4 bases and J 1 base, leaving 13 bases between the germline ends. CDR1 and CDR2 (germline): MNHEY, SMNVEV (reference sequence). The CDR3 length is 15 residues. This CDR3 reads CASSSPGHQNTEAFF. The CDR3 bases are TGTGCCAGCAGTTCGCCGGGACACCAGAACACTGAAGCTTTCTTT.

This clonotype was seen a handful of times. The gene calls are TRBV6-2 or TRBV6-3 and TRBJ2-2; D remains ambiguous. The CDR3 contains 11 residues. CDR1 and CDR2 from the germline V gene are MNHEY and SVGEGT. V lost 8 bases and J lost 3, with 4 bases in between. CDR3 bases: TGTGCCAGCTCGGACACCGGGGAGCTGTTTTTT. This sequence encodes CASSDTGELFF.

V is TRBV6-2 or TRBV6-3 and J is TRBJ2-7; no clear D gene. The CDR3 is 17 residues long. Trimming stripped 2 bases from V and 3 bases from J, with 20 bases between. Germline assignment: CDR1 MNHEY and CDR2 SVGEGT. Here the CDR3 DNA reads TGTGCCAGCAGTTACAGCGCAAGCATCTCGGGCGGCTACGAGCAGTACTTC. As protein: CASSYSASISGGYEQYF.

This clonotype appeared a single time. V is TRBV7-2 and J is TRBJ2-1; TRBD2 matches at 13 bases. V lost 2 bases and J lost 5; bases outside the gene matches: 12. The germline gives CDR1 SGHTA, CDR2 FQGNSA. The CDR3 spans 19 residues. The CDR3 DNA follows: TGTGCCAGCAGCTTAAGGCCACTAGCGGGAGGGCCCTTTCACAATGAGCAGTTCTTC. It specifies CASSLRPLAGGPFHNEQFF.